Listed below are T cell receptor beta chains from one sample, sequenced in a study of breast tumors, draining lymph nodes, adjacent tissues. TCRdb fed the multiplex PCR reads into MiXCR, producing one record per CDR3 protein. The sample lists more than 250,000 distinct CDR3 sequences; 30% were seen once. Specimen: axillary lymph node tissue. These receptors were taken from a female donor with breast cancer. Some clones in this sample may be carry-over from other donors' samples. Both conserved end residues are part of each CDR3. D genes are given only for firm matches. Clone size appears in some rows only: once, few, many, or a class for an expanded clone.

NA,TRBJ2-1,TRBV9,NA,CASSDGNEQFF,TGTGCCAGCAGCGATGGAAATGAGCAGTTCTTC
many,TRBJ2-5,TRBV6-1,NA,CASSEVLGETQYF,TGTGCCAGCAGTGAAGTGCTGGGAGAGACCCAGTACTTC
NA,TRBJ1-1,TRBV5-1,NA,CASSLAQGLTEAFF,TGCGCCAGCAGCTTGGCCCAGGGGCTCACTGAAGCTTTCTTT
many,TRBJ2-7,TRBV5-8,NA,CASSLGQATYEQYF,TGTGCCAGCAGCTTGGGCCAGGCCACCTACGAGCAGTACTTC
NA,TRBJ1-1,TRBV24-1,TRBD1,CATSGTGRTEAFF,TGTGCCACCAGTGGGACAGGGCGAACTGAAGCTTTCTTT
many,TRBJ1-6,TRBV2,NA,CASSERGPGGSLHF,TGTGCCAGCAGTGAACGTGGACCTGGCGGATCCCTCCACTTT
many,TRBJ2-5,TRBV15,NA,CATSRDGGSEETQYF,TGTGCCACCAGCAGAGATGGCGGCAGTGAGGAGACCCAGTACTTC
many,TRBJ2-5,TRBV30,TRBD2,CAWILAGGETQYF,TGTGCCTGGATTCTGGCGGGGGGCGAGACCCAGTACTTC
NA,TRBJ1-5,TRBV4-3,NA,CASSQTSGRAETQHF,TGCGCCAGCAGCCAAACTAGCGGGAGGGCCGAGACCCAGCATTTT
many,TRBJ2-5,TRBV11-2,NA,CASSLDLGYQETQYF,TGTGCCAGCAGCTTAGATCTGGGGTACCAAGAGACCCAGTACTTC
NA,TRBJ2-3,TRBV24-1,TRBD1,CATSARGQGTDTQYF,TGTGCCACCAGTGCTAGGGGACAGGGCACAGATACGCAGTATTTT
NA,TRBJ2-6,TRBV19,NA,CASSSRGRSSSSGANVLTF,TGTGCCAGTAGTTCTAGGGGTCGGAGCAGTAGCTCTGGGGCCAACGTCCTGACTTTC
NA,TRBJ2-3,TRBV12-3/TRBV12-4,NA,CASGRRLRQTDMQYF,TGTGCCAGCGGTCGGAGGCTGCGCCAAACAGATATGCAGTATTTT
many,TRBJ1-6,TRBV2,NA,CASSERGRASPLHF,TGTGCCAGCAGTGAAAGGGGGAGGGCTTCACCCCTCCACTTT
many,TRBJ2-5,TRBV12-3/TRBV12-4,NA,CASSLGQGRKGTQYF,TGTGCCAGCAGTTTGGGGCAGGGAAGAAAGGGGACCCAGTACTTC
NA,TRBJ2-5,TRBV20-1,TRBD2,CSARSRTSGQETQYF,TGCAGTGCTAGAAGTCGGACTAGCGGACAAGAGACCCAGTACTTC
many,TRBJ1-2,TRBV20-1,TRBD1,CSAKKPGQGERYGYTF,TGCAGTGCTAAGAAGCCGGGACAGGGGGAAAGATATGGCTACACCTTC
NA,TRBJ2-3,TRBV7-6,TRBD2,CASSLEGREGTDAQYF,TGTGCCAGCAGCTTGGAAGGTCGGGAGGGCACAGATGCGCAGTATTTT
NA,TRBJ2-7,TRBV6-5,NA,CASSQVLSGSSTLPQYF,TGTGCCAGCAGTCAAGTTCTGTCGGGGTCGTCGACCTTACCTCAGTACTTC
many,TRBJ2-5,TRBV7-7,NA,CASSLGGWGETQYF,TGTGCTAGCAGCTTAGGGGGTTGGGGAGAGACCCAGTACTTC
once,TRBJ2-2,TRBV6-1,NA,CASSQLVQSGELFF,TGTGCCAGCAGTCAATTGGTTCAGTCCGGGGAGCTGTTTTTT
many,TRBJ2-2,TRBV7-2,NA,CASSFGGSHTGELFF,TGTGCCAGCAGCTTCGGAGGGTCTCACACCGGGGAGCTGTTTTTT
once,TRBJ1-6,TRBV10-1,TRBD1,CASSEGGTGAFNSPLHF,TGCGCCAGCAGTGAAGGTGGGACAGGGGCCTTTAATTCACCCCTCCACTTT
few,TRBJ2-7,TRBV3-1,TRBD1,CASSPWDRPYEQYF,TGTGCCAGCAGCCCCTGGGACAGGCCCTACGAGCAGTACTTC
NA,TRBJ1-2,TRBV2,TRBD1,CASSGTGGASYGYTF,TGTGCCAGCAGTGGGACAGGGGGCGCGAGCTATGGCTACACCTTC
many,TRBJ2-7,TRBV20-1,NA,CSASLEAGYEQYF,TGCAGTGCTAGTTTGGAAGCCGGTTACGAGCAGTACTTC
many,TRBJ2-5,TRBV7-7,NA,CASSLAVQGGETQYF,TGTGCTAGCAGCTTAGCGGTTCAGGGGGGAGAGACCCAGTACTTC
NA,TRBJ2-5,TRBV30,NA,CAVMRGETQYF,TGTGCTGTAATGAGGGGGGAGACCCAGTACTTC
many,TRBJ1-2,TRBV29-1,NA,CSVGDLYGYTF,TGCAGCGTCGGGGATCTCTATGGCTACACCTTC
once,TRBJ2-5,TRBV7-9,TRBD2,CASSQFPSGRETQYF,TGTGCCAGCAGCCAATTCCCTAGCGGGAGAGAGACCCAGTACTTC
many,TRBJ1-4,TRBV9,NA,CASSVGGGTVLNEKLFF,TGTGCCAGCAGCGTAGGGGGAGGGACCGTCCTTAATGAAAAACTGTTTTTT
many,TRBJ2-2,TRBV6-2/TRBV6-3,NA,CASSYSGFGTGELFF,TGTGCCAGCAGTTACTCAGGGTTTGGTACCGGGGAGCTGTTTTTT
many,TRBJ2-5,TRBV5-4,TRBD1,CASRLGQGETQYF,TGTGCCAGCAGGCTTGGACAGGGCGAGACCCAGTACTTC
NA,TRBJ1-3,TRBV15,NA,CATSSEITGNTIYF,TGTGCCACCAGCAGCGAGATTACCGGAAACACCATATATTTT
many,TRBJ2-7,TRBV9,TRBD1,CASSVDRGSEQYF,TGTGCCAGCAGCGTGGACAGGGGTTCCGAGCAGTACTTC
few,TRBJ2-1,TRBV19,TRBD2,CASSWRLAGGYYNEQSF,TGTGCCAGTAGTTGGCGACTAGCGGGAGGCTACTACAATGAGCAGTCCTTC
many,TRBJ1-4,TRBV5-1,NA,CASSLQGAEKLFF,TGCGCCAGCAGCTTACAGGGAGCGGAAAAACTGTTTTTT
NA,TRBJ1-2,TRBV29-1,TRBD1,CSVPQGAGRIGYGYTF,TGCAGCGTCCCACAGGGGGCAGGGCGGATAGGCTATGGCTACACCTTC
many,TRBJ2-7,TRBV29-1,TRBD1,CSVEVADRGTYEQYF,TGCAGCGTTGAAGTCGCGGACAGGGGTACCTACGAGCAGTACTTC
many,TRBJ2-3,TRBV14,NA,CASSQGITQYF,TGTGCCAGCAGCCAAGGCATTACGCAGTATTTT
many,TRBJ1-5,TRBV5-1,NA,CASSQGGGGSNQPQHF,TGCGCCAGCAGCCAGGGAGGAGGAGGTAGCAATCAGCCCCAGCATTTT
many,TRBJ2-7,TRBV6-1,TRBD2,CASSELASGTYEQYF,TGTGCCAGCAGTGAATTGGCTAGCGGGACCTACGAGCAGTACTTC
many,TRBJ2-5,TRBV7-2,NA,CASSFSGIQETQYF,TGTGCCAGCAGCTTTTCCGGGATACAAGAGACCCAGTACTTC
many,TRBJ2-7,TRBV19,NA,CASSGRQTNYEQYF,TGTGCCAGTAGTGGACGACAGACCAACTACGAGCAGTACTTC
many,TRBJ2-2,TRBV4-1,NA,CASSQVVPGELFF,TGCGCCAGCAGCCAAGTAGTCCCCGGGGAGCTGTTTTTT